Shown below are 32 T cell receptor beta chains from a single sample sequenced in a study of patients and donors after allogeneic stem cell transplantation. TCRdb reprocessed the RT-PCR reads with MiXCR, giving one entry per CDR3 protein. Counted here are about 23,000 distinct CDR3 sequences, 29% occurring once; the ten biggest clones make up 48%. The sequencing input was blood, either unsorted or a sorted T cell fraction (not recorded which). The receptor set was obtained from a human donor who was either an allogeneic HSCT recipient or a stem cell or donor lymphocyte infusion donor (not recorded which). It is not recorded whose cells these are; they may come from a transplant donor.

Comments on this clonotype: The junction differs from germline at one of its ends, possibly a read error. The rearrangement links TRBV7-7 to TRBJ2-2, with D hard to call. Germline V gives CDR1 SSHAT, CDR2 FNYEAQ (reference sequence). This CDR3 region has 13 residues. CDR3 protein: CASSLTSTAELFF. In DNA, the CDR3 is TGTGCTAGCAGCTTAACGAGCACCGCGGAGCTGTTTTTT.

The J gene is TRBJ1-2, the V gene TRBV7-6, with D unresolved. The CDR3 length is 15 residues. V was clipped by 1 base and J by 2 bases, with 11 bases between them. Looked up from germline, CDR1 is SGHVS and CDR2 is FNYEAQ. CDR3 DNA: TGTGCCAGCAGCTTAGGAGCGACCATGAACTATGGCTACACCTTC. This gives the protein CASSLGATMNYGYTF.

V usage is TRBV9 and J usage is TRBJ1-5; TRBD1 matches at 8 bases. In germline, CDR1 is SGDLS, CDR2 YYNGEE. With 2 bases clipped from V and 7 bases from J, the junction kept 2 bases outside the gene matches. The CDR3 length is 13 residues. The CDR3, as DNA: TGTGCCAGCAGCGTTGGACAGGGCCAGCCCCAGCATTTT. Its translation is CASSVGQGQPQHF.

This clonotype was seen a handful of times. CDR3 bases: TGCGCCAGCAGCTTGGGGCCGTCGGCGCTTGGCAATCAGCCCCAGCATTTT. Translated, it gives CASSLGPSALGNQPQHF. V gene TRBV5-1 combines with J gene TRBJ1-5; D is ambiguous. The V gene lost 0 bases and the J gene lost 2 bases, with 15 bases spanning the gap. CDR3 length: 17 amino acids. CDR1 and CDR2 (germline): SGHRS, YFSETQ.

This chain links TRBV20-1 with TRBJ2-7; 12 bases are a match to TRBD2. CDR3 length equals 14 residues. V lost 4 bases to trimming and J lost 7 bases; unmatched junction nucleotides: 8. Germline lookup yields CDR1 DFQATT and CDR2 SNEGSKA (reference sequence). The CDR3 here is CSAIGLAGGWEQYV. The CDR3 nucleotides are TGCAGTGCTATCGGCCTAGCGGGGGGGTGGGAGCAGTACGTC.

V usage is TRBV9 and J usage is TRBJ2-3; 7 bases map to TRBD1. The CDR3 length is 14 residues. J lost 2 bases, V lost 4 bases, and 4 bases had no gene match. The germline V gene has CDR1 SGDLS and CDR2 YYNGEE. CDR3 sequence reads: CASSNRGYTDTQYF. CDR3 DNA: TGTGCCAGCAGCAACAGGGGTTACACAGATACGCAGTATTTT.

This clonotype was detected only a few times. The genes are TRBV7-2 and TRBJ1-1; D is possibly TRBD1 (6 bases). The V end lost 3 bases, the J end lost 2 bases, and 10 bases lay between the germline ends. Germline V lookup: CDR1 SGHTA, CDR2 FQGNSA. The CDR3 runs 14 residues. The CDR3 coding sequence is TGTGCCAGCAGCTTCGGCAGGGGAAACACTGAAGCTTTCTTT. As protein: CASSFGRGNTEAFF.

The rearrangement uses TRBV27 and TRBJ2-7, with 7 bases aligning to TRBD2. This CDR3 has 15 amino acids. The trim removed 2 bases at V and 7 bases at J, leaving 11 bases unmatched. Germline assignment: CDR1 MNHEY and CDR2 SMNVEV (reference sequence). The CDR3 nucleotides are TGTGCCAGCAGTTTAGAGGCTAGCGGCGCGGGAGAGCAGTACTTC. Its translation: CASSLEASGAGEQYF.

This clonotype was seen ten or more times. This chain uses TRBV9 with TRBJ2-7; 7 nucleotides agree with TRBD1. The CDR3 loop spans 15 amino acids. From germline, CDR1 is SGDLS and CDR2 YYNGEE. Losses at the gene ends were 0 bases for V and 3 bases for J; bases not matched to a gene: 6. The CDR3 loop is CASSVATGTDYEQYF. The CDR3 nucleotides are TGTGCCAGCAGCGTAGCTACGGGGACAGACTACGAGCAGTACTTC.

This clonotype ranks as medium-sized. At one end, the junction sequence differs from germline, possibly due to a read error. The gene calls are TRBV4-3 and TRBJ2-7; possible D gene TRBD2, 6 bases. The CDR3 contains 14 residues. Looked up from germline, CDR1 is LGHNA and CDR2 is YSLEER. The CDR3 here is CASSQDAGDSPEDF. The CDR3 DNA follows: TGCGCCAGCAGCCAAGATGCTGGGGACTCCCCTGAGGACTTC.

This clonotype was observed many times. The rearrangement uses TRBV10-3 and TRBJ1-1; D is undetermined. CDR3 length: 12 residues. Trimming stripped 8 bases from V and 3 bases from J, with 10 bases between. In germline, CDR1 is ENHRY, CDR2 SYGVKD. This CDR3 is CAIGGLYTEAFF. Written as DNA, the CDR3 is TGTGCCATCGGCGGCCTTTACACTGAAGCTTTCTTT.

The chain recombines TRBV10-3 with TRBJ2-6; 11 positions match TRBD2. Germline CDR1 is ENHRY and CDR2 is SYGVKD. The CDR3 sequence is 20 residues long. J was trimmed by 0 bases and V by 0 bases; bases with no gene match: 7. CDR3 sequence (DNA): TGTGCCATCAGTGAGTCTTGGCTAGCGGGGGGCCCCTCTGGGGCCAACGTCCTGACTTTC. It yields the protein CAISESWLAGGPSGANVLTF.

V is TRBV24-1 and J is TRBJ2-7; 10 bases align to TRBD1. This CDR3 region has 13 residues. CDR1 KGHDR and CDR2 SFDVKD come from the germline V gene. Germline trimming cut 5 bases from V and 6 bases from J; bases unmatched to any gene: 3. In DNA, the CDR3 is TGTGCCACCAGTGGGTGGACAGGGGGCGAGCAGTACTTC. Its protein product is CATSGWTGGEQYF.

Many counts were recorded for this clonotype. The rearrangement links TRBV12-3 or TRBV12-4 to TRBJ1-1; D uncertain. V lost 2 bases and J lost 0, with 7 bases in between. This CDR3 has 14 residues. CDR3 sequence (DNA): TGTGCCAGCAGTTTAAGCACTGTGAACACTGAAGCTTTCTTT. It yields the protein CASSLSTVNTEAFF.

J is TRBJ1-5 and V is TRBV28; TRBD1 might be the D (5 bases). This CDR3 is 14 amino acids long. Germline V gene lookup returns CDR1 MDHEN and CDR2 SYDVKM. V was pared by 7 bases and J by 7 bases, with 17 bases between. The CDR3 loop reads CASTPGPGKQPQHF. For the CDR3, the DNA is TGTGCCAGCACCCCGGGGCCAGGGAAGCAGCCCCAGCATTTT.

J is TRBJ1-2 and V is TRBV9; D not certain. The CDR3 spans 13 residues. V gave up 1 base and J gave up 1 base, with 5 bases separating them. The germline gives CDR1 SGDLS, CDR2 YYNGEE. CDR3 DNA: TGTGCCAGCAGCGTATTAGATAACTATGGCTACACCTTC. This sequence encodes CASSVLDNYGYTF.

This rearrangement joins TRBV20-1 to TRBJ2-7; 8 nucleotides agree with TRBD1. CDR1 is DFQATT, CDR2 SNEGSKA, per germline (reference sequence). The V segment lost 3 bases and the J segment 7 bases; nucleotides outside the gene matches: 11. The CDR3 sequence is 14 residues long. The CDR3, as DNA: TGCAGTGCTAGTGGGACAGGCTCTCCGTTGGAGCAGTACTTC. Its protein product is CSASGTGSPLEQYF.

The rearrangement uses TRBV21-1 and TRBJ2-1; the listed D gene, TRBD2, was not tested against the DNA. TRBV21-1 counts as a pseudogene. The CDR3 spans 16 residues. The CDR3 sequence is CASSKRRLAGGDEQFF. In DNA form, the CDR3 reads TGTGCCAGCAGCAAACGGCGACTGGCGGGGGGGGATGAGCAGTTCTTC.

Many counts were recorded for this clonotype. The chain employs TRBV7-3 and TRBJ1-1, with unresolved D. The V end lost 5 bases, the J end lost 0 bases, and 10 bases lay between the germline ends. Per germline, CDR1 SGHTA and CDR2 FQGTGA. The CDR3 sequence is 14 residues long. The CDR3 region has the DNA TGTGCCAGCAGCCCCGGCGGCGTGAACACTGAAGCTTTCTTT. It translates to CASSPGGVNTEAFF.

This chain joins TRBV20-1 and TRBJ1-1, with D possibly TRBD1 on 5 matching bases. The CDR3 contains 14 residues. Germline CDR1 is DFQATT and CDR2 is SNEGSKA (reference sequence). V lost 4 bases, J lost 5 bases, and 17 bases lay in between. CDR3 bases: TGCAGTGCTACCCTCGACAGCCTGCGTACTGAAGCTTTCTTT. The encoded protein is CSATLDSLRTEAFF.

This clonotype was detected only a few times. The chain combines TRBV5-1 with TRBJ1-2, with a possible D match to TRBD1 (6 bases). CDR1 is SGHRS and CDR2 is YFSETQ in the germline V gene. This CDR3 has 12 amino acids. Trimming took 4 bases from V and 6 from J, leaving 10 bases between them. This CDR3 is CASSRDIDGYTF. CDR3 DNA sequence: TGCGCCAGCAGCCGGGACATCGATGGCTACACCTTC. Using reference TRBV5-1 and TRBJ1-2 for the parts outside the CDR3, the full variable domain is KAGVTQTPRYLIKTRGQQVTLSCSPISGHRSVSWYQQTPGQGLQFLFEYFSETQRNKGNFPGRFSGRQFSNSRSEMNVSTLELGDSALYLCASSRDIDGYTFGSGTRLTVV.

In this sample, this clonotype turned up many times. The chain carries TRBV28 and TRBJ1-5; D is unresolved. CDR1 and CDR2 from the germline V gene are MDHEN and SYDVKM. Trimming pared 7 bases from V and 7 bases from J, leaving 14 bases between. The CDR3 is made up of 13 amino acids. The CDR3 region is CASTGLARQPQHF. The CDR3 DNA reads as TGTGCCAGCACGGGGTTGGCGAGACAGCCCCAGCATTTT.

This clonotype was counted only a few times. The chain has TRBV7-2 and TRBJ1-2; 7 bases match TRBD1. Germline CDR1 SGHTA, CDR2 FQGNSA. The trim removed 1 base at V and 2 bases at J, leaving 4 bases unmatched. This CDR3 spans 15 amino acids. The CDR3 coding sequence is TGTGCCAGCAGCTTAGGACAGGGATGGAACTATGGCTACACCTTC. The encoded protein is CASSLGQGWNYGYTF.

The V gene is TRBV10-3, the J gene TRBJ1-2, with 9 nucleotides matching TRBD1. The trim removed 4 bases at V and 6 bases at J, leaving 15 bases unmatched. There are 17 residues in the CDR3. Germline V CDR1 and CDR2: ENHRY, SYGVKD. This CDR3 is CAISVTYLRQGGDGYTF. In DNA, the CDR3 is TGTGCCATCAGTGTTACTTATTTACGACAGGGGGGAGATGGCTACACCTTC.

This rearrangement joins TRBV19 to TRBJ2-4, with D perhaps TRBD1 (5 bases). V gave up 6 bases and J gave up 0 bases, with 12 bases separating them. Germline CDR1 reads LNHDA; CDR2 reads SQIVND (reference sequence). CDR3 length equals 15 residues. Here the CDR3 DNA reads TGTGCCAGTAGACACCGTAGGGGAGCCAAAAACATTCAGTACTTC. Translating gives CASRHRRGAKNIQYF. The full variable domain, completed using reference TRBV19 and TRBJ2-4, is DGGITQSPKYLFRKEGQNVTLSCEQNLNHDAMYWYRQDPGQGLRLIYYSQIVNDFQKGDIAEGYSVSREKKESFPLTVTSAQKNPTAFYLCASRHRRGAKNIQYFGAGTRLSVL.

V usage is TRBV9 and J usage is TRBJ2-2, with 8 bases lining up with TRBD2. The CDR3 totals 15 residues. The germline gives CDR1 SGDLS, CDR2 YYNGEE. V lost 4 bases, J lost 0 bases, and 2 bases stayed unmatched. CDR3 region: CASSTGGANTGELFF. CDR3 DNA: TGTGCCAGCAGCACCGGGGGGGCGAACACCGGGGAGCTGTTTTTT.

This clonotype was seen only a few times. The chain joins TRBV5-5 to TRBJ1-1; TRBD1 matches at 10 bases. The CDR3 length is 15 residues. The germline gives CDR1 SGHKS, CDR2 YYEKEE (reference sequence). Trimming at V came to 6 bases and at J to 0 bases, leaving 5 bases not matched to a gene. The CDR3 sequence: CASTTGGWVNTEAFF. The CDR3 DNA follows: TGTGCCAGCACGACAGGGGGCTGGGTGAACACTGAAGCTTTCTTT.

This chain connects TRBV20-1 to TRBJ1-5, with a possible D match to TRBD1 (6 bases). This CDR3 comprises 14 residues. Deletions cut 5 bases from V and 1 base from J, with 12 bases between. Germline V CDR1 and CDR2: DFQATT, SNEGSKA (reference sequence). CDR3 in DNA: TGCAGTGCTGGGGGCCAGACAAGCAATCAGCCCCAGCATTTT. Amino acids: CSAGGQTSNQPQHF.

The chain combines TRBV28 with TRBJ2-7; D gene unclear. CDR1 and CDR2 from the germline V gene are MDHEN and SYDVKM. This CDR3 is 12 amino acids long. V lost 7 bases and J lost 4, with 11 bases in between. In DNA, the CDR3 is TGTGCCAGCAATCGAGACTCGTACGAGCAGTACGTC. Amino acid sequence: CASNRDSYEQYV.

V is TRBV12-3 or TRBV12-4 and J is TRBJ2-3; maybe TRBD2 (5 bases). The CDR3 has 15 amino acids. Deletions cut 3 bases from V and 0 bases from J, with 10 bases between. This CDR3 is CASSFGRTSTDTQYF. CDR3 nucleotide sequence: TGTGCCAGCAGTTTCGGGCGGACTAGCACAGATACGCAGTATTTT.

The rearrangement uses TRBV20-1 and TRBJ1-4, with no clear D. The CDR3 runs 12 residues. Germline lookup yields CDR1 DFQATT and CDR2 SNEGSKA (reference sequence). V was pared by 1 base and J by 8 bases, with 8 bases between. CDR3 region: CSARGGREKLFF. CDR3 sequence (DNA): TGCAGTGCTAGAGGCGGGCGGGAAAAACTGTTTTTT.

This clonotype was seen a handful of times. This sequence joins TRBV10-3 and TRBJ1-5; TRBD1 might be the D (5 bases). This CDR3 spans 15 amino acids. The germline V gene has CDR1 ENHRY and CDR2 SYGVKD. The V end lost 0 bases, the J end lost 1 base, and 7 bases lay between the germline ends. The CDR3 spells CAISESRQSNQPQHF. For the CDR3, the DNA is TGTGCCATCAGTGAGTCCCGACAGAGCAATCAGCCCCAGCATTTT.